A single T cell receptor beta chain is shown here with its context. The sample originates from a study of blood T cell repertoires in COVID-19. Study information: T cells, B-cell-depleted T cells, or PBMCs provided the cDNA or gDNA that served as material.

The CDR3 runs 15 residues. Germline V gene lookup returns CDR1 SGHAT and CDR2 FQNNGV. Trimming stripped 0 bases from V and 1 base from J, with 6 bases between. All enrollees were about 18 to 89 years old and from approximately 25 US areas. Here immunoSEQ multiplex PCR was the method, and the copy in TCRdb shows in-frame clones only, minus some. The sample carries 200,000 to 250,000 clones, roughly four fifths recorded once. This receptor was obtained from an older woman who had recovered from COVID-19. What was sequenced was PBMCs or T cells enriched from blood (not recorded which). The chain couples TRBV11-2 to TRBJ2-2; D is unclear. CDR3 loop: CASSLEYGNTGELFF. CDR3 DNA sequence: TGTGCCAGCAGCTTAGAATACGGGAACACCGGGGAGCTGTTTTTT.